A selection of T cell receptor beta chains follows, all from one sample in a study of blood T cell repertoires in COVID-19. The protocol was immunoSEQ multiplex PCR, while the TCRdb copy is restricted to in-frame clones and leaves out a portion. The table shows 60,000 to 75,000 clones, with roughly 86% occurring only once. Sequencing input: peripheral blood. The receptors stem from a man between 60 and 75 years old with acute or convalescent COVID-19. CDR3s include the opening cysteine and the closing phenylalanine or tryptophan. Fields, in order: V gene, clone size, J gene, D gene, CDR3 protein, CDR3 DNA. A D gene is named only where the DNA matches it firmly. Size is stated for part of the rows, as once, few or many counts, or as a class when the clone is expanded.

>TRBV10-3|-|TRBJ2-7|-
CAISAAAGEQYF
TGTGCCATCAGCGCCGCCGCGGGGGAGCAGTACTTC
>TRBV18|-|TRBJ1-2|TRBD1
CASSRPGQGGNYGYTF
TGTGCCAGCTCACGTCCGGGACAGGGGGGGAACTATGGCTACACCTTC
>TRBV30|-|TRBJ2-5|TRBD2
CAWSSGGGETQYF
TGTGCCTGGAGTTCGGGGGGAGGGGAGACCCAGTACTTC
>TRBV9|-|TRBJ1-4|TRBD1
CASSLDNRGLGNEKLFF
TGTGCCAGCAGCTTAGATAACAGGGGTTTAGGTAATGAAAAACTGTTTTTT
>TRBV19|once|TRBJ1-2|-
CASTLRRDIGGYTF
TGTGCCAGTACCCTCCGCCGGGACATCGGCGGCTACACCTTC
>TRBV12-3/TRBV12-4|-|TRBJ1-2|-
CASSQGQRNGYTF
TGTGCCAGCAGTCAGGGGCAGCGGAATGGCTACACCTTC
>TRBV19|-|TRBJ2-6|-
CASSPGGANVLTF
TGTGCCAGTAGCCCCGGGGGGGCCAACGTCCTGACTTTC
>TRBV9|-|TRBJ2-7|TRBD2
CASSVGGGGSESEQYF
TGTGCCAGCAGCGTAGGCGGGGGGGGATCGGAGTCCGAGCAGTACTTC
>TRBV11-3|-|TRBJ2-2|-
CASSLRSGTGELFF
TGTGCCAGCAGCTTAAGGTCGGGAACCGGGGAGCTGTTTTTT
>TRBV5-4|-|TRBJ2-2|TRBD1
CASGQGMNTGELFF
TGTGCCAGCGGACAGGGGATGAACACCGGGGAGCTGTTTTTT
>TRBV5-8|few|TRBJ2-7|-
CASSLGRGAELGQYF
TGTGCCAGCAGTCTCGGACGAGGAGCGGAATTGGGGCAGTACTTC
>TRBV11-2|-|TRBJ2-1|TRBD2
CASSFGRGGHSYNEQFF
TGTGCCAGCAGCTTCGGACGGGGGGGCCACTCCTACAATGAGCAGTTCTTC
>TRBV7-2|-|TRBJ1-3|-
CASGRGSGNTIYF
TGTGCCAGCGGAAGGGGCTCTGGAAACACCATATATTTT
>TRBV6-2/TRBV6-3|once|TRBJ2-7|-
CASSLTYYEQYF
TGTGCCAGCAGTTTGACATACTACGAGCAGTACTTC
>TRBV4-3|few|TRBJ2-7|TRBD2
CASSQDPGGNYEQYF
TGCGCCAGCAGCCAAGATCCCGGGGGGAACTACGAGCAGTACTTC
>TRBV6-5|-|TRBJ1-2|TRBD1
CASNAAGGLNGYTF
TGTGCCAGCAATGCTGCAGGGGGGTTGAATGGCTACACCTTC
>TRBV7-2|-|TRBJ2-7|-
CASSLGQGSDEQYF
TGTGCCAGCAGCTTAGGGCAGGGATCAGACGAGCAGTACTTC
>TRBV2|-|TRBJ2-3|TRBD2
CASSRTRNTQYF
TGTGCCAGCAGTCGGACTAGGAATACGCAGTATTTT
>TRBV3-1/TRBV3-2|-|TRBJ1-1|-
CARLRNRVGSFANTEAFF
TGTGCCAGGCTACGAAACAGGGTCGGGTCATTCGCGAACACTGAAGCTTTCTTT
>TRBV5-4|-|TRBJ1-4|-
CASSWEGQATNEKLFF
TGTGCCAGCAGCTGGGAGGGACAAGCAACTAATGAAAAACTGTTTTTT
>TRBV19|-|TRBJ2-5|-
CASRGLGAETQYF
TGTGCCAGTAGGGGCCTGGGGGCGGAGACCCAGTACTTC
>TRBV5-1|once|TRBJ2-5|TRBD2
CASSLVTGGAETQYF
TGCGCCAGCAGCTTGGTGACCGGGGGGGCGGAGACCCAGTACTTC
>TRBV10-3|-|TRBJ1-3|-
CAISESGGNTIYF
TGTGCCATCAGTGAGTCCGGTGGAAACACCATATATTTT
>TRBV7-8|-|TRBJ1-2|-
CASSLIPRGGYTF
TGTGCCAGCAGCTTAATACCCCGGGGTGGCTACACCTTC
>TRBV4-3|-|TRBJ1-2|-
CASSQDGTGNYGYTF
TGCGCCAGCAGCCAAGATGGCACGGGGAACTATGGCTACACCTTC
>TRBV5-1|-|TRBJ1-4|TRBD1
CASSADRGNEKLFF
TGCGCCAGCAGCGCGGACAGGGGTAATGAAAAACTGTTTTTT
>TRBV3-1/TRBV3-2|-|TRBJ2-3|-
CASSQDVSDDRDFQDTQYF
TGTGCCAGCAGCCAAGATGTCAGCGACGACAGGGACTTTCAAGATACGCAGTATTTT
>TRBV18|-|TRBJ1-2|-
CASSSNPGQRNYGYTF
TGTGCCAGCTCATCCAACCCGGGACAACGTAACTATGGCTACACCTTC
>TRBV10-3|-|TRBJ1-2|-
CAISTLGGAPANYGYTF
TGTGCCATCAGTACCCTGGGAGGGGCGCCTGCTAACTATGGCTACACCTTC
>TRBV5-4|once|TRBJ1-2|-
CASSLGRNYGYTF
TGTGCCAGCAGCTTGGGCAGGAACTATGGCTACACCTTC
>TRBV6-5|-|TRBJ2-5|TRBD2
CASSLSLAGETQYF
TGTGCCAGCAGTCTCTCACTAGCGGGAGAGACCCAGTACTTC
>TRBV10-3|-|TRBJ1-1|-
CALQGSLNTEAFF
TGTGCATTACAGGGCAGTTTGAACACTGAAGCTTTCTTT
>TRBV11-3|-|TRBJ2-3|TRBD1
CASSPGTDPSTDTQYF
TGTGCCAGCAGCCCCGGGACAGACCCTAGCACAGATACGCAGTATTTT
>TRBV6-2/TRBV6-3|few|TRBJ1-6|TRBD1
CASSILGQGTSSPLHF
TGTGCCAGCAGCATCCTGGGACAGGGGACGAGTTCACCCCTCCACTTT
>TRBV10-2|-|TRBJ2-3|TRBD2
CASSGGSTDTQYF
TGCGCCAGTAGCGGGGGAAGCACAGATACGCAGTATTTT